What follows are 24 T cell receptor beta chains derived from one specimen sequenced in a study of T cells expressing NK-cell markers (TCRdb year 2020). The library was made by 5' RACE. The sequencer was an Illumina HiSeq 2000. The reads underwent TCRdb reprocessing, giving one record for each CDR3 protein sequence and no DNA. The sample's own table lists about 110,000 distinct CDR3 sequences. The ten largest clones take up approximately 17% of the sample. Specimen: blood T cells: a sorted CD56 or NKG2C T cell subset, CD4+ or CD8+ T cells, or bulk PBMC T cells (not recorded which). The receptors originated from a woman aged 18-70 years in good health.

The rearrangement joins TRBV20-1 to TRBJ2-5. Per germline, CDR1 DFQATT and CDR2 SNEGSKA (reference sequence). The CDR3 totals 11 residues. This CDR3 reads CSAIPAETQYF.

V is TRBV6-2 or TRBV6-3 and J is TRBJ2-1; the TRBD2 assignment by TCRdb is unverifiable without DNA. Germline-derived CDR1 and CDR2 are MNHEY and SVGEGT. CDR3 length: 14 residues. The CDR3 reads CASSSPGGMNEQFF.

The J gene is TRBJ2-5, the V gene TRBV12-3 or TRBV12-4; TCRdb's D gene call, TRBD2, goes unchecked for lack of DNA. This CDR3 region has 12 residues. CDR3 amino acids: CASSWTSETQYF.

The chain combines TRBV14 with TRBJ2-2; TCRdb lists TRBD1, though no DNA is available to test this call. Germline V gene data show CDR1 as SGHDN and CDR2 as FVKESK. The CDR3 sequence is 15 residues long. CDR3: CASSQEQGFTGELFF.

V usage is TRBV4-3 and J usage is TRBJ2-7; TCRdb reports TRBD1, a call that lacks DNA to check it against. CDR1 is LGHNA and CDR2 is YSLEER in the germline V gene. This CDR3 comprises 15 residues. The CDR3 sequence is CASSPSGGNILGQYF.

V is TRBV28 and J is TRBJ2-1; TCRdb's assignment of TRBD2 cannot be checked, as there is no DNA. This CDR3 is 17 amino acids long. Germline CDR1 is MDHEN and CDR2 is SYDVKM. The CDR3 sequence: CASSSPPAGVSYNEQFF. Supplemented by reference TRBV28 and TRBJ2-1, the full variable domain reads DVKVTQSSRYLVKRTGEKVFLECVQDMDHENMFWYRQDPGLGLRLIYFSYDVKMKEKGDIPEGYSVSREKKERFSLILESASTNQTSMYLCASSSPPAGVSYNEQFFGPGTRLTVL.

The genes are TRBV24-1 and TRBJ1-4; TCRdb names TRBD1, which stays unverified in the absence of DNA. Looked up from germline, CDR1 is KGHDR and CDR2 is SFDVKD. This CDR3 is 12 amino acids long. CDR3 residues: CATSEPPEKLFF.

V and J are TRBV4-3 and TRBJ1-2. Germline CDR1 and CDR2: LGHNA and YSLEER. This CDR3 spans 16 amino acids. CDR3 in amino acids: CASSQASGLDPYGYTF.

This sequence joins TRBV4-2 and TRBJ2-1. The CDR3 sequence is 14 residues long. Germline lookup yields CDR1 LGHNA and CDR2 YNFKEQ. CDR3 protein: CASSQSSLLNEQFF.

The chain employs TRBV6-5 and TRBJ2-5; TCRdb gives TRBD1 as the D gene, but with no DNA this cannot be confirmed. Germline V gene data show CDR1 as MNHEY and CDR2 as SVGAGI. CDR3 length equals 16 residues. CDR3 in amino acids: CASSYPIGGAVETQYF.

V usage is TRBV19 and J usage is TRBJ2-3; absent DNA, TCRdb's TRBD2 call cannot be checked. This CDR3 comprises 15 residues. Germline values: CDR1 LNHDA, CDR2 SQIVND (reference sequence). The CDR3 loop reads CASSTQTSPTDTQYF.

V usage is TRBV20-1 and J usage is TRBJ2-1; absent DNA, TCRdb's TRBD2 call cannot be checked. Germline-derived CDR1 and CDR2 are DFQATT and SNEGSKA (reference sequence). This CDR3 region has 18 residues. The CDR3 spells CSARPTDWTSGSRDEQFF.

The chain joins TRBV4-3 to TRBJ1-2; TCRdb returns TRBD1, unconfirmable since there is no DNA. The CDR3 has 15 amino acids. From germline, CDR1 is LGHNA and CDR2 YSLEER. CDR3: CASSQDLDRVYGYTF.

The chain links TRBV27 to TRBJ2-7. Germline lookup yields CDR1 MNHEY and CDR2 SMNVEV (reference sequence). The CDR3 totals 13 residues. CDR3 sequence reads: CASSFRVGYEQYF.

This chain links TRBV13 with TRBJ2-1; TCRdb gives TRBD2 as the D gene, but with no DNA this cannot be confirmed. Germline CDR1 and CDR2: PRHDT and FYEKMQ (reference sequence). The CDR3 extends over 16 amino acids. The CDR3 loop reads CASAHHWVAGEGEQFF.

The genes are TRBV15 and TRBJ2-5. The CDR3 spans 12 residues. Per the germline V gene, CDR1 is LNHNV and CDR2 is YYDKDF (reference sequence). This CDR3 is CATSRLGETQYF.

The chain employs TRBV9 and TRBJ2-7; TCRdb's D gene call, TRBD1, goes unchecked for lack of DNA. The CDR3 is 14 residues long. CDR1 is SGDLS and CDR2 is YYNGEE in the germline V gene. CDR3: CASSAGQGGYEQYF.

V is TRBV19 and J is TRBJ1-1; TCRdb selects TRBD1, and the lack of DNA leaves this call unchecked. Germline CDR1 reads LNHDA; CDR2 reads SQIVND (reference sequence). The CDR3 consists of 14 residues. The CDR3 protein is CASSAHRAGTEAFF.

The CDR3 region is CASTDRTTTGKNTEAFF. The chain uses TRBV7-2 and TRBJ1-1; TCRdb proposes TRBD1, but this gene call is untestable without DNA. This CDR3 has 17 residues. Germline V gives CDR1 SGHTA, CDR2 FQGNSA.

The chain is built from TRBV5-1 and TRBJ2-1; the TCRdb D gene call, TRBD2, has no DNA to confirm it. Germline-derived CDR1 and CDR2 are SGHRS and YFSETQ. This CDR3 spans 13 amino acids. The CDR3 protein is CASRSGGSNEQFF.

The chain joins TRBV6-7 to TRBJ1-5; the D call of TRBD1 rests on TCRdb alone, since no DNA is present to check it. TRBV6-7 has ORF status, its function being uncertain. The CDR3 sequence is 17 residues long. The CDR3: CASSYYSGQGSYQPQHF.

The chain links TRBV3-1 to TRBJ2-5; TCRdb selects TRBD2, and the lack of DNA leaves this call unchecked. The CDR3 totals 22 residues. Germline lookup yields CDR1 LGHDT and CDR2 YNNKEL (reference sequence). The CDR3 spells CASSHHASGLLRHGRIQETQYF.

The V and J genes are TRBV4-3 and TRBJ2-3; the TCRdb D gene call, TRBD1, has no DNA to confirm it. The germline gives CDR1 LGHNA, CDR2 YSLEER. CDR3 size: 16 residues. CDR3: CASSQYPGTLTDTQYF.

J is TRBJ1-4 and V is TRBV3-1. This CDR3 has 15 amino acids. Germline CDR1 is LGHDT and CDR2 is YNNKEL (reference sequence). The CDR3 here is CASSQGRVDNEKLFF.